This T cell receptor beta chain was identified during a study of cytotoxic CD8 clonotypes in ibrutinib-treated CLL. CDR3 size: 15 residues. Trimming removed 6 bases from V and 1 base from J, with 16 bases in between. Germline V lookup: CDR1 MNHNY, CDR2 SVGAGI (reference sequence). This clone was detected only once. Produced via immunoSEQ multiplex PCR; TCRdb's table is partial and in-frame only. The sample has around 140,000 clones, 80% seen once. The TCR comes from a human donor with chronic lymphocytic leukemia. This rearrangement joins TRBV6-6 to TRBJ2-7; D gene unclear. Sequences were derived from PBMCs, sampled after 36 months of ibrutinib treatment. DNA for the CDR3: TGTGCCAGCAGCAAACATGGGGATATTTCCTACGAGCAGTACTTC. Translating gives CASSKHGDISYEQYF.